Each of the 16 T cell receptor beta chains below was sequenced from the same sample in a study of T cell clonality in common variable immunodeficiency. This table comes from immunoSEQ multiplex PCR, and its TCRdb copy is limited to in-frame clones, with some not included. The sample gives tens of thousands of clones, none seen only once, and the top ten clones hold 5.4%. Material: peripheral blood mononuclear cells. All receptors come from a person aged 18 to 75 in good health.

This clone has a count of ten or more. The sequence runs out 3 residues before the end of the CDR3; the remainder is reconstructed from the germline J gene. The chain joins TRBV20-1 to TRBJ2-3; 7 positions match TRBD2. Germline CDR1 reads DFQATT; CDR2 reads SNEGSKA (reference sequence). CDR3 length: 15 residues. Trimming at V came to 2 bases and at J to 0 bases, leaving 5 bases not matched to a gene. CDR3 sequence reads: CSARIPSGSTDTQYF. The DNA read from the CDR3 is TGCAGTGCTAGAATCCCTAGCGGCAGCACAGATACG.

This clone appeared many times. Read sequence stops 3 residues before the CDR3 end, and the germline J gene provides the missing end. The chain uses TRBV5-4 and TRBJ2-3; 12 bases agree with TRBD2. The CDR3 loop spans 13 amino acids. Per the germline V gene, CDR1 is SGHNT and CDR2 is YYREEE (reference sequence). The CDR3 loop reads CEWSSGRADTQYF. The covered CDR3 bases are TGTGAGTGGTCTAGCGGGAGGGCGGATACG.

This clone appeared many times. Sequencing ends 3 residues short of the CDR3 end; the germline J gene provides the rest. The chain links TRBV19 to TRBJ1-1, with TRBD1 matching over 7 bases. V trimming: 5 bases; J trimming: 3 bases; junction bases outside the gene matches: 3. This CDR3 spans 13 amino acids. Germline-derived CDR1 and CDR2 are LNHDA and SQIVND (reference sequence). The CDR3 here is CASSLQGDTEAFF. Partial CDR3 DNA: TGTGCCAGTAGTCTTCAGGGGGACACTGAA. Supplemented by reference TRBV19 and TRBJ1-1, the full variable domain reads DGGITQSPKYLFRKEGQNVTLSCEQNLNHDAMYWYRQDPGQGLRLIYYSQIVNDFQKGDIAEGYSVSREKKESFPLTVTSAQKNPTAFYLCASSLQGDTEAFFGQGTRLTVV.

This clone has at least ten counts. From the germline J gene comes the end of the CDR3, since the read stops 3 residues before it. The V call is TRBV28, the J call TRBJ2-1; 9 bases are shared with TRBD2. CDR3 size: 15 residues. Losses at the gene ends were 7 bases for V and 5 bases for J; bases not matched to a gene: 9. Germline V CDR1 and CDR2: MDHEN, SYDVKM. This chain's CDR3 is CASTPRLAGNNEQFF. Partial CDR3 DNA: TGTGCCAGCACCCCCCGCCTAGCGGGGAACAATGAG.

At least ten counts were recorded for this clone. Read data end 3 residues before the CDR3 end; the end is taken from the germline J gene. The chain links TRBV4-1 to TRBJ1-3; TRBD1 agrees at 9 bases. The CDR3 extends over 15 amino acids. CDR1 is MGHRA and CDR2 is YSYEKL in the germline V gene. The junction had 6 bases not matched to a gene; V was cut back by 4 bases and J by 5 bases. The DNA read from the CDR3 is TGCGCCAGCAGCCCTCACGGACAGGGGAGAAACACC. Amino acid sequence: CASSPHGQGRNT. The full CDR3 protein reads CASSPHGQGRNTIYF.

This clone was seen ten or more times. The read falls 3 residues short of the CDR3 end, and the missing part is taken from the germline J gene. The genes are TRBV20-1 and TRBJ2-3; 9 nucleotides match TRBD2. Germline assignment: CDR1 DFQATT and CDR2 SNEGSKA (reference sequence). The CDR3 sequence is 15 residues long. The V and J ends lost 5 bases and 6 bases, in that order; junction bases with no gene match: 12. Incomplete CDR3 DNA: TGCAGTGCTTTGGGGGGGGCTAGCGGGGACGATACG. It encodes CSALGGASGDDT. The whole CDR3 reads CSALGGASGDDTQYF.

This clone was recorded at least ten times. The CDR3 is cut off 3 residues early in the read; its end comes from the germline J gene. The V gene is TRBV6-1, the J gene TRBJ2-7; 7 bases map to TRBD1. The CDR3 consists of 15 residues. The germline V gene encodes CDR1 MNHNS and CDR2 SASEGT. Trimming removed 2 bases from V and 2 bases from J; junction bases left unmatched: 6. CDR3 DNA, as far as it was read: TGTGCCAGCAGTGAAAGGGCAGGGGGAACCTACGAG. It is translated as CASSERAGGTYE. The entire CDR3 protein reads CASSERAGGTYEQYF.

This clone was recorded many times. The read ends 3 residues early relative to the CDR3; the germline J gene fills the gap. This chain uses TRBV18 with TRBJ2-3, with D perhaps matching TRBD2 (6 bases). The CDR3 has 16 residues. Trimming removed 3 bases at V and 2 bases at J, with 15 bases between. CDR1 and CDR2 (germline): KGHSH, LQKENI. This CDR3 reads CASSPESGGITDTQYF. The DNA read from the CDR3 is TGTGCCAGCTCACCTGAATCCGGGGGAATCACAGATACG.

This clone was counted many times. The DNA ends 3 residues before the CDR3 does, and the rest of the CDR3 is filled in from the germline J gene. V gene TRBV4-1 combines with J gene TRBJ2-6; 10 nucleotides align to TRBD2. Trimming removed 2 bases from V and 1 base from J; junction bases left unmatched: 2. This CDR3 has 17 amino acids. The V gene's germline CDR1 is MGHRA and CDR2 YSYEKL. Incomplete CDR3 DNA: TGCGCCAGCAGCCAATCTAGCGGGAGTTCTGGGGCCAACGTC. Translating it yields CASSQSSGSSGANV. The entire CDR3 is CASSQSSGSSGANVLTF.

This clone was seen many times. The CDR3 extends 3 residues past the end of the read, so its final part is completed from the germline J gene. J is TRBJ1-6 and V is TRBV10-3; 9 bases agree with TRBD1. Per the germline V gene, CDR1 is ENHRY and CDR2 is SYGVKD. V lost 3 bases, J lost 0 bases, and 6 bases stayed unmatched. The CDR3 is 18 amino acids. The DNA read from the CDR3 is TGTGCCATCAGTGATCGGGGGACAGGGAGCTCCTATAATTCACCC. Its protein is CAISDRGTGSSYNSP. The CDR3 as a whole reads CAISDRGTGSSYNSPLHF.

There are a few counts of this clone. The read is 3 residues too short to cover the CDR3 end, so that end is filled in from the germline J gene. V and J are TRBV11-1 and TRBJ1-1; TRBD1 might be the D (5 bases). Trimming stripped 2 bases from V and 6 bases from J, with 13 bases between. This CDR3 region has 14 residues. Germline-derived CDR1 and CDR2 are SGHAT and FQDESV (reference sequence). The CDR3 sequence is CASSLRRQRPEAFF. CDR3 DNA (partial): TGTGCCAGCAGCTTAAGGAGACAGCGACCTGAA.

This clone was detected ten times or more. The CDR3 protein is CASRGGLAERYEQYF. Incomplete CDR3 DNA: TGTGCCAGCAGGGGGGGACTAGCGGAACGCTACGAG. The J gene is TRBJ2-7, the V gene TRBV5-4, with 11 bases matching TRBD2. The read is 3 residues too short to cover the CDR3 end, so that end is filled in from the germline J gene. The J segment lost 3 bases and the V segment lost 5 bases, leaving 7 bases of the junction unmatched. The germline V gene encodes CDR1 SGHNT and CDR2 YYREEE (reference sequence). CDR3 length: 15 residues.

The sample holds many counts of this clone. The CDR3 end falls 3 residues outside the read, so it is completed with the germline J gene. The genes are TRBV5-1 and TRBJ1-1; D ambiguous. V lost 4 bases and J lost 4, with 11 bases in between. The length of the CDR3 is 13 residues. The germline V gene has CDR1 SGHRS and CDR2 YFSETQ. Incomplete CDR3 DNA: TGCGCCAGCAGCGCAGACACTTCCACTGAA. Translated: CASSADTSTE. In full, the CDR3 is CASSADTSTEAFF.

This clone was counted ten times or more. The read terminates 3 residues before the CDR3 end, so the remaining end is supplied by the germline J gene. This chain links TRBV19 with TRBJ2-5; D is unresolved. Between the trimmed V and J ends, which lost 4 bases and 1 base, there was a span of 7 bases. CDR3 length equals 13 residues. Germline-derived CDR1 and CDR2 are LNHDA and SQIVND (reference sequence). CDR3 DNA (partial): TGTGCCAGTAGTAGTGCGGCCCAAGAGACC. Translation gives CASSSAAQET. In full, the CDR3 is CASSSAAQETQYF.

This clone was counted at least ten times. Coverage ceases 3 residues before the CDR3 finishes, and the germline J gene fills in the end. V usage is TRBV19 and J usage is TRBJ2-7; the D is unclear. This CDR3 is 12 amino acids long. The germline gives CDR1 LNHDA, CDR2 SQIVND (reference sequence). V was clipped by 4 bases and J by 5 bases, with 9 bases between them. CDR3 DNA (partial): TGTGCCAGTAGTACCTACGGTAACGAG. Translation: CASSTYGNE. The complete CDR3 sequence is CASSTYGNEQYF.

This clone was picked up many times. The sequence runs out 3 residues before the end of the CDR3; the remainder is reconstructed from the germline J gene. The V and J genes are TRBV5-1 and TRBJ2-2; 14 bases line up with TRBD2. Germline V gene lookup returns CDR1 SGHRS and CDR2 YFSETQ. V was pared by 3 bases and J by 6 bases, with 10 bases of the junction left unmatched. This CDR3 region has 18 residues. CDR3 DNA, as far as it was read: TGCGCCAGCAGCTCGACTAGCGGGAGGGCTCTAGTCGCCGGGGAG. It translates to CASSSTSGRALVAGE. The full-length CDR3 reads as CASSSTSGRALVAGELFF.